A selection of T cell receptor beta chains follows, all from one sample in a study of long-term antiretroviral therapy in people with HIV. Clones were sequenced by immunoSEQ multiplex PCR, and TCRdb holds only the in-frame ones, with some missing. This sample carries 20,000 to 30,000 clones, around 80% of them seen once, and the ten largest clones take roughly 2.3%. The sample in question was unsorted PBMCs, obtained 3 years after starting antiretroviral therapy. Every receptor here comes from a man aged 45-65 years with HIV. Each CDR3 is given with its conserved first and last residue. Each record gives: V gene, J gene, D gene, clone size, CDR3 DNA, CDR3 protein. D genes are given only for firm matches. Size is stated for part of the rows, as once, few or many counts, or as a class when the clone is expanded.

V: TRBV2
J: TRBJ1-2
D: .
size: few
DNA: TGTGCCAGCAGTGAAATGATCCGCCTCTCCACCTTC
CDR3: CASSEMIRLSTF

V: TRBV10-1
J: TRBJ2-2
D: TRBD1
size: .
DNA: TGCGCCAGCAGTGAGATCGACAGGGCCGGGGAGCTGTTTTTT
CDR3: CASSEIDRAGELFF

V: TRBV14
J: TRBJ2-1
D: TRBD2
size: .
DNA: TGTGCCAGCAGCCAACGGGACTATCCCCCGGGTGAGCAGTTCTTC
CDR3: CASSQRDYPPGEQFF

V: TRBV7-9
J: TRBJ2-3
D: .
size: .
DNA: TGTGCCAGCAGCTCCACCTTGATGGGGGACACTAGCCTCACAGATACGCAGTATTTT
CDR3: CASSSTLMGDTSLTDTQYF

V: TRBV6-4
J: TRBJ1-3
D: .
size: .
DNA: TGTGCCAGCGCACAAACTCACGGAAACACCATATATTTT
CDR3: CASAQTHGNTIYF

V: TRBV27
J: TRBJ2-5
D: TRBD1
size: .
DNA: TGTGCCAGCAGTTCCCGGACAGGGCGAGAACTAAGGGAGACCCAGTACTTC
CDR3: CASSSRTGRELRETQYF

V: TRBV7-2
J: TRBJ1-1
D: .
size: .
DNA: TGTGCCAGCAGCTTGGTGGGGGAGGGTGAAGCTTTCTTT
CDR3: CASSLVGEGEAFF

V: TRBV25-1
J: TRBJ2-1
D: .
size: .
DNA: TGTGCCAGCAGGGGGGGTAGCGGACTTAGCACCAATGAGCAGTTCTTC
CDR3: CASRGGSGLSTNEQFF

V: TRBV9
J: TRBJ2-3
D: .
size: .
DNA: TGTGCCAGCAGCGTAGCCGGGACACTCACAGATACGCAGTATTTT
CDR3: CASSVAGTLTDTQYF

V: TRBV7-9
J: TRBJ2-1
D: .
size: few
DNA: TGTGCCAGCAGCTCAGACAGTTACAATGAGCAGTTCTTC
CDR3: CASSSDSYNEQFF

V: TRBV25-1
J: TRBJ1-1
D: TRBD1
size: few
DNA: TGTGCCAGCAGTGCAAGATCCAGGGGGCCCACTGAAGCTTTCTTT
CDR3: CASSARSRGPTEAFF

V: TRBV28
J: TRBJ2-7
D: .
size: .
DNA: TGTGCCAGCAGTTTAATGACAGCCTACGAGCAGTACTTC
CDR3: CASSLMTAYEQYF

V: TRBV5-1
J: TRBJ1-3
D: .
size: .
DNA: TGCGCCAGCAGCTTGGATAGGGGATACACCATATATTTT
CDR3: CASSLDRGYTIYF

V: TRBV6-1
J: TRBJ1-2
D: .
size: .
DNA: TGTGCCAGCAGTGAAGACGGGACAATCTATGGCTACACCTTC
CDR3: CASSEDGTIYGYTF

V: TRBV7-7
J: TRBJ2-3
D: .
size: .
DNA: TGTGCTAGCAGCTTAGGAGGGACAGCCACAGATACGCAGTATTTT
CDR3: CASSLGGTATDTQYF

V: TRBV6-5
J: TRBJ2-7
D: TRBD1
size: .
DNA: TGTGCCAGCAGTTACTTAGGGACAGGGGAAGAGCAGTACTTC
CDR3: CASSYLGTGEEQYF

V: TRBV6-5
J: TRBJ1-1
D: .
size: .
DNA: TGTGCCAGCAGCCGCCGAGGGGACGAAGCTTTCTTT
CDR3: CASSRRGDEAFF

V: TRBV4-1
J: TRBJ1-1
D: .
size: few
DNA: TGCGCCAGCAGCCAAAAATTGGCAGAGCCGAACACTGAAGCTTTCTTT
CDR3: CASSQKLAEPNTEAFF

V: TRBV11-2
J: TRBJ2-3
D: .
size: .
DNA: TGTGCCAGCAGCGTACTCCAAATAACACTGGGCACAGATACGCAGTATTTT
CDR3: CASSVLQITLGTDTQYF

V: TRBV7-9
J: TRBJ1-1
D: .
size: few
DNA: TGTGCCAGCAGTTACCATACCGGGGCGTCGACTGAAGCTTTCTTT
CDR3: CASSYHTGASTEAFF

V: TRBV25-1
J: TRBJ2-1
D: .
size: .
DNA: TGTGCCAGCAGTGTCCGTAGGGGGTTGGGGCAGTTCTTC
CDR3: CASSVRRGLGQFF

V: TRBV7-9
J: TRBJ1-1
D: .
size: .
DNA: TGTGCCAGCAGCTATCTCAACAGGGACACTGAAGCTTTCTTT
CDR3: CASSYLNRDTEAFF

V: TRBV19
J: TRBJ1-3
D: .
size: .
DNA: TGTGCCAGTAGTAAACAGGCCGTCTCTGGAAACACCATATATTTT
CDR3: CASSKQAVSGNTIYF

V: TRBV11-2
J: TRBJ1-2
D: .
size: .
DNA: TGTGCCAGCAAGAGACCGGGACTCCAGAACTATGGCTACACCTTC
CDR3: CASKRPGLQNYGYTF

V: TRBV12-5
J: TRBJ2-7
D: TRBD2
size: .
DNA: TGTGCTAGTGGTTTCGATTTAGCGGGAGGAATAGGCGAGCAGTACTTC
CDR3: CASGFDLAGGIGEQYF

V: TRBV28
J: TRBJ1-1
D: .
size: .
DNA: TGTGCCAGCAGTTTTCGAGGCCCAGGAGGCCCGCGAGCTTTCTTT
CDR3: CASSFRGPGGPRAFF

V: TRBV10-2
J: TRBJ1-1
D: .
size: .
DNA: TGCGCCAGCAGTGAGTCGTGGGACATCATGAACACTGAAGCTTTCTTT
CDR3: CASSESWDIMNTEAFF

V: TRBV5-1
J: TRBJ2-7
D: .
size: .
DNA: TGCGCCAGCAGCTCGACGGGGGTTGCCGAGCAGTACTTC
CDR3: CASSSTGVAEQYF

V: TRBV19
J: TRBJ1-5
D: .
size: .
DNA: TGTGCCAGTGGGGGAGGATCACCTCAGTCCCAGCATTTT
CDR3: CASGGGSPQSQHF

V: TRBV27
J: TRBJ2-2
D: .
size: .
DNA: TGTGCCAGCAGTTTAAGGTTCCGGGACATCAACACCGGGGAGCTGTTTTTT
CDR3: CASSLRFRDINTGELFF

V: TRBV9
J: TRBJ2-7
D: .
size: once
DNA: TGTGCCAGCAGCGTAGGGCTCCCGCTGATCGGGGTAACCTACGAGCAGTACTTC
CDR3: CASSVGLPLIGVTYEQYF

V: TRBV4-3
J: TRBJ1-4
D: .
size: .
DNA: TGCGCCAGCAGCCCACGGGGCCTAGGGGGTGAAAAACTGTTTTTT
CDR3: CASSPRGLGGEKLFF

V: TRBV11-2
J: TRBJ1-2
D: TRBD1
size: .
DNA: TGTGCCAGCAGCCCTCTCGGCAGGGGGGATGGCTACACCTTC
CDR3: CASSPLGRGDGYTF

V: TRBV29-1
J: TRBJ1-2
D: .
size: .
DNA: TGCAGCGTCCTCGGGCCCCCGGCCGGCTACACCTTC
CDR3: CSVLGPPAGYTF

V: TRBV7-8
J: TRBJ2-7
D: .
size: .
DNA: TGTGCCAGCAGCTCCCACAAGGCTGGGGGGCGGCACGAGCAGTACTTC
CDR3: CASSSHKAGGRHEQYF

V: TRBV11-3
J: TRBJ1-1
D: .
size: .
DNA: TGTGCCAGCAGCCCCGGAACAGGGAACACTGAAGCTTTCTTT
CDR3: CASSPGTGNTEAFF

V: TRBV27
J: TRBJ2-7
D: TRBD2
size: .
DNA: TGTGCCAGCCGACTAGCGGGAGGGCCGGGGCAGTACTTC
CDR3: CASRLAGGPGQYF

V: TRBV6-1
J: TRBJ1-1
D: .
size: .
DNA: TGTGCCAGCAGTGACCCCGGGACGGGCGATGGCACTGAAGCTTTCTTT
CDR3: CASSDPGTGDGTEAFF

V: TRBV27
J: TRBJ2-5
D: TRBD2
size: .
DNA: TGTGCCAGCGGGCTTTTAGCGGGAGGTGTTCCCGTGGTCCAAGAGACCCAGTACTTC
CDR3: CASGLLAGGVPVVQETQYF

V: TRBV28
J: TRBJ2-6
D: .
size: .
DNA: TGTGCCAGCAGTTTAAGGGGTTCTGGGGCCAACGTCCTGACTTTC
CDR3: CASSLRGSGANVLTF

V: TRBV7-3
J: TRBJ2-7
D: TRBD1
size: .
DNA: TGTGCCAGCAGCCCGGACAGGGGCTACGAGCAGTACTTC
CDR3: CASSPDRGYEQYF

V: TRBV7-3
J: TRBJ2-5
D: .
size: .
DNA: TGTGCCAGCAGCCGGGACTTAATGTACCAAGAGACCCAGTACTTC
CDR3: CASSRDLMYQETQYF

V: TRBV5-6
J: TRBJ2-7
D: TRBD1
size: .
DNA: TGTGCCAGCAGCTTACGGGACAGGGACTACGAGCAGTACTTC
CDR3: CASSLRDRDYEQYF

V: TRBV7-2
J: TRBJ2-7
D: .
size: .
DNA: TGTGCCAGCAGCTTCCCACAGAACTACGAGCAGTACTTC
CDR3: CASSFPQNYEQYF

V: TRBV5-1
J: TRBJ2-2
D: .
size: .
DNA: TGCGCCAGCAGCTTCGGTTCGCGGTTGGCCGGGGAGCTGTTTTTT
CDR3: CASSFGSRLAGELFF

V: TRBV5-4
J: TRBJ1-2
D: TRBD1
size: .
DNA: TGTGCCAGCAGCTACCAGGACAGGACTAACTATGGCTACACCTTC
CDR3: CASSYQDRTNYGYTF

V: TRBV28
J: TRBJ2-7
D: TRBD1
size: .
DNA: TGTGCCAGCAGTGGACAGGGGGCCCACGAGCAGTACTTC
CDR3: CASSGQGAHEQYF

V: TRBV6-5
J: TRBJ2-7
D: .
size: few
DNA: TGTGCCAGCACCCCCCCGGGTCTTTCCTACGAGCAGTACTTC
CDR3: CASTPPGLSYEQYF

V: TRBV19
J: TRBJ1-5
D: .
size: .
DNA: TGTGCCAGTAGTATCCTCGGGACACCTAGCAATCAGCCCCAGCATTTT
CDR3: CASSILGTPSNQPQHF

V: TRBV19
J: TRBJ2-7
D: .
size: .
DNA: TGTGCCAGTAAAAACATGGGGGACTCCTACGAGCAGTACTTC
CDR3: CASKNMGDSYEQYF

V: TRBV27
J: TRBJ1-2
D: .
size: .
DNA: TGTGCCAGCAGTTTACAGGGACGGAGTTATGGCTACACCTTC
CDR3: CASSLQGRSYGYTF

V: TRBV7-2
J: TRBJ2-7
D: .
size: .
DNA: TGTGCCAGCAGCTTAGTACAGGGATTGAGGGAGCAGTACTTC
CDR3: CASSLVQGLREQYF